A single sample gave rise to the 10 T cell receptor beta chains below, sequenced in a study of CD8+CD57+ T cells in acquired aplastic anemia. In patients chosen for sequencing, flow cytometry had shown CD8+CD57+ cell expansion. Genomic DNA served as template for TCR beta VDJ and CDR3 profiling. TCRdb analysed the reads with MiXCR anew, one entry per CDR3 protein. The sample comprises roughly 180,000 distinct CDR3 sequences, approximately 48% of which are singletons, and 10% to 15% rests with the top ten. The source material was sorted CD4+, CD8+, or CD8+CD57+ T cells (not recorded which) from PBMCs. These receptors were taken from a human donor with aplastic anemia.

The V and J genes are TRBV20-1 and TRBJ2-1; the match to TRBD2 covers 12 bases. The germline V gene has CDR1 DFQATT and CDR2 SNEGSKA (reference sequence). Unmatched junction bases numbered 10, after V lost 4 bases and J lost 6 bases. The CDR3 sequence is 16 residues long. The CDR3 sequence is CSAIPGLAGPRNEQFF. CDR3 nucleotides: TGCAGTGCTATCCCCGGACTAGCGGGGCCGCGCAATGAGCAGTTCTTC.

This clonotype was seen a few times. This sequence joins TRBV7-3 and TRBJ2-3; tentative D call: TRBD1 (5 bases). V lost 3 bases and J 4 bases, leaving 8 bases between the germline ends. CDR3 length equals 13 residues. Germline CDR1 reads SGHTA; CDR2 reads FQGTGA. This CDR3 reads CASSFQGADTQYF. In DNA, the CDR3 is TGTGCCAGCAGCTTTCAGGGTGCAGATACGCAGTATTTT.

This clonotype was seen many times. The chain recombines TRBV3-1 with TRBJ2-3; D remains unclear. Germline CDR1 LGHDT, CDR2 YNNKEL (reference sequence). This CDR3 has 11 amino acids. V lost 11 bases and J 4 bases, leaving 10 bases between the germline ends. CDR3 coding DNA: TGTGCCTCAAAAAGGGCAGATACGCAGTATTTT. It translates to CASKRADTQYF.

This clonotype showed up many times. V gene TRBV29-1 combines with J gene TRBJ1-1, with 7 nucleotides matching TRBD1. The CDR3 runs to 13 residues. Germline CDR1 SQVTM, CDR2 ANQGSEA. With V trimmed by 5 bases and J by 5 bases, 8 bases remained unmatched. This CDR3 is CSVKGQTRTEAFF. The CDR3 region has the DNA TGCAGCGTTAAGGGACAGACTCGGACTGAAGCTTTCTTT.

This clonotype was found a few times. The V call is TRBV2, the J call TRBJ1-3; D gene ambiguous. The length of the CDR3 is 14 residues. V was clipped by 6 bases and J by 4 bases, with 13 bases between them. Germline V lookup: CDR1 SNHLY, CDR2 FYNNEI. This CDR3 is CASSVDTSGNTIYF. The CDR3 DNA reads TGTGCCAGCAGCGTTGACACGAGCGGAAACACCATATATTTT.

The rearrangement links TRBV7-9 to TRBJ1-1, with D possibly matching TRBD1 (5 bases). The germline V and J ends were trimmed by 7 bases and 6 bases, with 12 bases remaining between them. The CDR3 sequence is 12 residues long. Germline CDR1 is SEHNR and CDR2 is FQNEAQ (reference sequence). In DNA form, the CDR3 reads TGTGCCAGCACGGGGGACCTTCCTGAAGCTTTCTTT. This gives the protein CASTGDLPEAFF.

This clonotype was counted a single time. The chain uses TRBV10-1 and TRBJ2-5, with TRBD2 matching over 12 bases. J lost 5 bases, V lost 5 bases, and 3 bases had no gene match. The CDR3 length is 14 residues. Germline CDR1 WNHNN, CDR2 SYGVQD (reference sequence). CDR3 in DNA: TGCGCCAGCAGTCTAGCGGGAGGGCCGGAGACCCAGTACTTC. This translates into CASSLAGGPETQYF.

The V gene is TRBV20-1, the J gene TRBJ1-2, with D tentatively TRBD1 (6 bases). Germline V lookup: CDR1 DFQATT, CDR2 SNEGSKA (reference sequence). CDR3 length: 12 residues. The V gene lost 7 bases and the J gene lost 3 bases, with 12 bases spanning the gap. The CDR3 spells CSGEGGDYGYTF. The CDR3 DNA sequence: TGCAGTGGGGAGGGGGGGGACTATGGCTACACCTTC.

This clonotype was detected many times. This chain links TRBV2 with TRBJ1-1; the D gene is possibly TRBD1 (6 bases). This CDR3 has 13 amino acids. Trimming took 5 bases from V and 4 from J, leaving 11 bases between them. Germline V CDR1 and CDR2: SNHLY, FYNNEI. The CDR3 bases are TGTGCCAGCAGTAAACAGGGAGGCACTGAAGCTTTCTTT. The encoded protein is CASSKQGGTEAFF.

As regards this clonotype: One end of the junction does not line up with germline, which may come from a read error. The V and J genes are TRBV28 and TRBJ1-2, with D maybe TRBD1 (6 bases). Germline V gene sequence: CDR1 MDHEN, CDR2 SYDVKM. The CDR3 covers 14 residues. The DNA of the CDR3 is TGTGCCAGCAGTTTTTCGACAGGTGGCTATGGCTGCACCTTC. This gives the protein CASSFSTGGYGCTF.